This T cell receptor beta chain was captured in a study of cytomegalovirus exposure and HLA in healthy donors. Study-level findings and limits: There were a few CMV-associated chains whose specificity for CMV antigens was confirmed in vitro.

The assay was immunoSEQ multiplex PCR, and TCRdb's table has in-frame clones only and misses some. The sample records some 200,000 clones, roughly 80% being singletons. As for this clone: Its antigen is not known.

Sequencing used PBMCs. This sequence originates from a woman aged 18-35 years in good health and CMV-seropositive.

The CDR3 loop reads CASSTDGGSYEQYF. The CDR3 DNA reads TGTGCCAGCTCCACCGACGGGGGGTCCTACGAGCAGTACTTC. The chain combines TRBV18 with TRBJ2-7; 7 bases map to TRBD2. This CDR3 comprises 14 residues. Germline trimming cut 6 bases from V and 1 base from J; bases unmatched to any gene: 6. Germline CDR1 reads KGHSH; CDR2 reads LQKENI.